The clone carrying this TCR beta chain was counted only a few times. Its cognate antigen is unknown. The record originates from a study of blood T cells in healthy people across ages. General observations from the study: Age advanced and TCR beta diversity per million T cells fell, roughly linearly.

Combining a sample-barcoded 5' primer with a J-beta primer mix, a second PCR ran for roughly 7 to 11 cycles. TCRdb re-called the 5' RACE reads through MiXCR, storing one row per CDR3 protein. The sample shows 1.5 million to 2 million distinct CDR3 sequences, 28% of them seen only once. The receptor was derived from a young woman in good health. Sequenced: blood.

In nucleotides, the CDR3 is TGTGCCAGCAGCTTAGGGCGGGTCCAGCGGGCCCTTCGGGATGAGCAGTTCTTC. Its protein is CASSLGRVQRALRDEQFF. The chain is built from TRBV7-6 and TRBJ2-1; tentative D call: TRBD2 (6 bases). The V gene lost 1 base and the J gene lost 8 bases, with 24 bases spanning the gap. CDR3 length: 18 residues. The germline CDR1 and CDR2 sequences are SGHVS and FNYEAQ.